The next 29 T cell receptor beta chains were all read from a single sample in a study of T-cell memory formation after mild COVID-19. In TCRdb, the 5' RACE reads were re-called with MiXCR into one record per CDR3 protein. The top ten clones hold about 2.2% of a sample with some 120,000 distinct CDR3 sequences, less than 6.5% of them seen once. Source material: PBMCs or a T cell subset sorted from them (not recorded which). The receptor source for this set is an adult woman who had mild COVID-19 (a few samples of this study predate the infection). Cell type and time point are not known.

This clonotype was counted only a few times. The chain couples TRBV11-1 to TRBJ2-3; D is undetermined. The CDR3 covers 15 residues. The germline V gene has CDR1 SGHAT and CDR2 FQDESV (reference sequence). V was cut by 4 bases and J by 4 bases, with 15 bases left in between. CDR3 region: CASSSSGSLADTQYF. The CDR3 DNA reads TGTGCCAGCAGCTCCTCGGGTAGCCTCGCAGATACGCAGTATTTT.

The chain has TRBV7-9 and TRBJ2-1, with 13 bases matching TRBD2. CDR3 length: 19 amino acids. J gave up 5 bases and V 4 bases, and 14 bases lay outside the gene matches. Germline CDR1 is SEHNR and CDR2 is FQNEAQ (reference sequence). The CDR3 loop is CASSSALGLAGVGNNEQFF. Here the CDR3 DNA reads TGTGCCAGCAGCTCCGCCCTAGGACTAGCGGGAGTAGGAAACAATGAGCAGTTCTTC.

This clonotype was found a few times. The rearrangement uses TRBV3-1 and TRBJ1-2, with a possible D match to TRBD1 (6 bases). Between the trimmed V and J ends, which lost 3 bases and 8 bases, there was a span of 13 bases. Germline values: CDR1 LGHDT, CDR2 YNNKEL (reference sequence). The CDR3 consists of 13 residues. The CDR3 loop reads CASSQIQGGGYTF. CDR3 in DNA: TGTGCCAGCAGCCAGATACAGGGCGGCGGCTACACCTTC.

This clonotype was seen a few times. The rearrangement uses TRBV7-2 and TRBJ2-7, with D hard to call. This CDR3 has 15 amino acids. Germline assignment: CDR1 SGHTA and CDR2 FQGNSA. V dropped 1 base and J dropped 0 bases, with 10 bases sitting between them. CDR3 sequence (DNA): TGTGCCAGCAGCTTAGGGGCAGCTAGCTCCTACGAGCAGTACTTC. Translation: CASSLGAASSYEQYF.

The gene calls are TRBV28 and TRBJ2-3; 9 nucleotides line up with TRBD1. The CDR3 contains 15 residues. Germline trimming cut 8 bases from V and 0 bases from J; bases unmatched to any gene: 6. Looked up from germline, CDR1 is MDHEN and CDR2 is SYDVKM. This CDR3 is CASRGQGPSTDTQYF. For the CDR3, the DNA is TGTGCCAGCCGAGGACAGGGGCCAAGCACAGATACGCAGTATTTT.

Comments on this clonotype: Germline is not matched at one junction end, which may reflect a read error. This sequence joins TRBV2 and TRBJ1-1, with 7 bases aligning to TRBD1. Per the germline V gene, CDR1 is SNHLY and CDR2 is FYNNEI. The CDR3 consists of 13 residues. In DNA, the CDR3 is TGTGCCAGCAGAGGGGGCATGAACACTGAAGCCTTCTTT. As protein: CASRGGMNTEAFF.

The V call is TRBV7-6, the J call TRBJ2-3; D may be TRBD2 (7 bases). V lost 6 bases and J lost 4, with 23 bases in between. Germline V gene sequence: CDR1 SGHVS, CDR2 FNYEAQ. The CDR3 runs to 17 residues. This CDR3 reads CASSVRRGGVGPDTQYF. The DNA of the CDR3 is TGTGCCAGCAGTGTCCGGAGGGGGGGCGTCGGGCCAGATACGCAGTATTTT.

This clonotype showed up just a few times. The V call is TRBV4-2, the J call TRBJ2-3; TRBD1 might be the D (5 bases). This CDR3 comprises 15 residues. The germline V and J ends were trimmed by 1 base and 0 bases, with 8 bases remaining between them. The germline V gene has CDR1 LGHNA and CDR2 YNFKEQ. This chain's CDR3 is CASSQAGYSTDTQYF. The CDR3 nucleotides are TGTGCCAGCAGCCAAGCAGGGTATAGCACAGATACGCAGTATTTT.

This clonotype was seen repeatedly, ten times or more. V usage is TRBV20-1 and J usage is TRBJ2-7; 13 nucleotides agree with TRBD2. CDR3 length: 19 residues. Germline trimming cut 1 base from V and 1 base from J; bases unmatched to any gene: 13. Germline V gene data show CDR1 as DFQATT and CDR2 as SNEGSKA (reference sequence). The CDR3 region has the DNA TGCAGTGCTAGAGTCGGACTAGCGGGGGTTTTGTTATTATCCTACGAGCAGTACTTC. It yields the protein CSARVGLAGVLLLSYEQYF.

This clonotype has at least ten counts. The V gene is TRBV7-9, the J gene TRBJ2-7; D is tentatively TRBD1 or TRBD2 (5 bases each). CDR1 is SEHNR and CDR2 is FQNEAQ in the germline V gene (reference sequence). The CDR3 covers 12 residues. Trimming cost V 1 base and J 6 bases, with 7 bases left between them. CDR3 nucleotide sequence: TGTGCCAGCAGCTTAGGGGGGTCCGAGCAGTACTTC. This gives the protein CASSLGGSEQYF. The complete variable domain, with remaining parts taken from reference TRBV7-9 and TRBJ2-7, reads DTGVSQNPRHKITKRGQNVTFRCDPISEHNRLYWYRQTLGQGPEFLTYFQNEAQLEKSRLLSDRFSAERPKGSFSTLEIQRTEQGDSAMYLCASSLGGSEQYFGPGTRLTVT.

The sample holds a few counts of this clonotype. The chain joins TRBV9 to TRBJ2-5; 7 nucleotides line up with TRBD2. Germline CDR1 and CDR2: SGDLS and YYNGEE. V lost 1 base to trimming and J lost 5 bases; unmatched junction nucleotides: 2. CDR3 size: 13 residues. CDR3 nucleotides: TGTGCCAGCAGCGTAATAGCGGGCGAGACCCAGTACTTC. Its protein is CASSVIAGETQYF.

The chain joins TRBV7-9 to TRBJ2-6; 11 bases line up with TRBD1. V was clipped by 0 bases and J by 4 bases; unmatched bases: 5. The CDR3 totals 18 residues. Germline V gives CDR1 SEHNR, CDR2 FQNEAQ (reference sequence). CDR3 in amino acids: CASSLAGQGARGANVLTF. The CDR3 bases are TGTGCCAGCAGCTTAGCCGGACAGGGGGCGCGAGGGGCCAACGTCCTGACTTTC. Complete variable domain (other parts from reference TRBV7-9 and TRBJ2-6): DTGVSQNPRHKITKRGQNVTFRCDPISEHNRLYWYRQTLGQGPEFLTYFQNEAQLEKSRLLSDRFSAERPKGSFSTLEIQRTEQGDSAMYLCASSLAGQGARGANVLTFGAGSRLTVL.

This clonotype was picked up many times. The gene calls are TRBV11-2 and TRBJ2-3; D gene ambiguous. The germline gives CDR1 SGHAT, CDR2 FQNNGV. V lost 5 bases and J 7 bases, leaving 10 bases between the germline ends. This CDR3 is 12 amino acids long. The CDR3 region has the DNA TGTGCCAGCAGCCGATTAGGAAATACGCAGTATTTT. It translates to CASSRLGNTQYF.

The chain combines TRBV9 with TRBJ1-1; D unresolved. Germline V CDR1 and CDR2: SGDLS, YYNGEE. The ends were cut back, 2 bases at V and 4 bases at J, with 9 bases in the middle. This CDR3 region has 13 residues. The CDR3 region is CASSVGSTTEAFF. The CDR3 DNA follows: TGTGCCAGCAGCGTTGGGTCGACCACTGAAGCTTTCTTT.

This clonotype has just a few counts. The chain joins TRBV6-5 to TRBJ2-5, with 8 bases identical to TRBD2. Germline values: CDR1 MNHEY, CDR2 SVGAGI. The V and J ends lost 3 bases and 5 bases, in that order; junction bases with no gene match: 8. The CDR3 has 15 amino acids. The CDR3 sequence: CASSYYSTGGETQYF. As DNA, the CDR3 is TGTGCCAGCAGTTATTATAGTACGGGGGGGGAGACCCAGTACTTC.

This clonotype was found many times. The genes are TRBV20-1 and TRBJ2-1, with TRBD2 matching 7 bases. The CDR3 sequence is 16 residues long. From germline, CDR1 is DFQATT and CDR2 SNEGSKA (reference sequence). V lost 0 bases to trimming and J lost 0 bases; unmatched junction nucleotides: 5. The CDR3 region is CSARDRTGGSYNEQFF. The CDR3 bases are TGCAGTGCTAGAGATAGGACGGGGGGCTCCTACAATGAGCAGTTCTTC.

This rearrangement joins TRBV18 to TRBJ1-5; D ambiguous. Germline CDR1 reads KGHSH; CDR2 reads LQKENI. Trimming removed 2 bases at V and 5 bases at J, with 7 bases between. The CDR3 is made up of 13 amino acids. CDR3 DNA: TGTGCCAGCTCACCAAGTCGGGATCAGCCCCAGCATTTT. Its translation: CASSPSRDQPQHF.

This clonotype was observed at least ten times. The gene calls are TRBV7-2 and TRBJ2-1; 8 nucleotides match TRBD2. The junction had 11 bases not matched to a gene; V was cut back by 5 bases and J by 8 bases. The CDR3 contains 15 residues. The germline CDR1 and CDR2 sequences are SGHTA and FQGNSA. The CDR3 protein is CASSPFGRGDDEQFF. The CDR3, as DNA: TGTGCCAGCAGCCCCTTCGGGAGGGGCGACGATGAGCAGTTCTTC.

V usage is TRBV10-3 and J usage is TRBJ2-7; D could derive from TRBD1 or TRBD2 (5 bases each). There are 16 residues in the CDR3. The V gene lost 3 bases and the J gene lost 5 bases, with 20 bases spanning the gap. Germline CDR1 reads ENHRY; CDR2 reads SYGVKD. CDR3 protein: CAISDLPGQQQDEQYF. In DNA form, the CDR3 reads TGTGCCATCAGTGATCTACCGGGGCAACAGCAGGACGAGCAGTACTTC.

This clonotype was counted a few times. The rearrangement uses TRBV10-3 and TRBJ1-2; the D gene is possibly TRBD1 (6 bases). Germline CDR1 is ENHRY and CDR2 is SYGVKD. The CDR3 contains 13 residues. V was clipped by 8 bases and J by 5 bases, with 15 bases between them. The CDR3 loop is CAIGTGGFYGYTF. The CDR3 coding sequence is TGTGCCATCGGAACCGGGGGCTTTTATGGCTACACCTTC.

This clonotype was detected ten times or more. V and J are TRBV12-3 or TRBV12-4 and TRBJ1-5, with D unclear. Trimming left V 7 bases short and J 2 bases short, with 9 bases between. The CDR3 runs 13 residues. CDR3 in DNA: TGTGCCAGCACAGTGAGTGGCAATCAGCCCCAGCATTTT. Amino acids: CASTVSGNQPQHF.

This clonotype came up many times. V and J are TRBV7-6 and TRBJ2-7; D gene unclear. CDR3 length: 14 residues. The germline CDR1 and CDR2 sequences are SGHVS and FNYEAQ. Trimming cost V 5 bases and J 9 bases, with 20 bases left between them. The DNA for the CDR3 is TGTGCCAGCAGCACCGGAACAGTCATGAGAGGGCAGTACTTC. This sequence encodes CASSTGTVMRGQYF.

V usage is TRBV24-1 and J usage is TRBJ1-5; no clear D. Germline CDR1 KGHDR, CDR2 SFDVKD. This CDR3 has 14 residues. V was pared by 12 bases and J by 7 bases, with 21 bases between. The CDR3 DNA follows: TGTGCCTCCGTGGAATGTGGGGTTCGGCAGCCCCAGCATTTT. The encoded protein is CASVECGVRQPQHF.

This clonotype was seen many times. The genes are TRBV13 and TRBJ1-6; D perhaps matches TRBD1 (5 bases). This CDR3 spans 15 amino acids. Per the germline V gene, CDR1 is PRHDT and CDR2 is FYEKMQ (reference sequence). Trimming left V 2 bases short and J 4 bases short, with 9 bases between. CDR3 DNA sequence: TGTGCCAGCAGCTTATCGACAGTGTATAATTCACCCCTCCACTTT. Translated, it gives CASSLSTVYNSPLHF.

This chain joins TRBV5-1 and TRBJ2-1; D unresolved. The germline V gene has CDR1 SGHRS and CDR2 YFSETQ. V was pared by 4 bases and J by 10 bases, with 12 bases between. CDR3 size: 12 residues. CDR3 nucleotide sequence: TGCGCCAGCAGCCACCAACTTGGGGAGCAGTTCTTC. It encodes CASSHQLGEQFF.

This clonotype was seen at least ten times. The rearrangement links TRBV7-9 to TRBJ1-2; TRBD1 aligns across 7 bases. The CDR3 has 13 amino acids. Germline V lookup: CDR1 SEHNR, CDR2 FQNEAQ (reference sequence). The junction had 6 bases not matched to a gene; V was cut back by 5 bases and J by 6 bases. In DNA form, the CDR3 reads TGTGCCAGCAGCGTGACAGGGCGAGATGGCTACACCTTC. The encoded protein is CASSVTGRDGYTF.

This clonotype has just a few counts. This chain connects TRBV7-9 to TRBJ1-5, with D maybe TRBD1 (5 bases). The CDR3 covers 17 residues. V was clipped by 2 bases and J by 3 bases, with 17 bases between them. Germline loops: CDR1 SEHNR, CDR2 FQNEAQ (reference sequence). The CDR3 loop reads CASSLTLGADINQPQHF. CDR3 in DNA: TGTGCCAGCAGCTTAACTCTAGGGGCAGACATCAATCAGCCCCAGCATTTT.

This clonotype has only a few counts. The genes are TRBV20-1 and TRBJ2-3; D remains ambiguous. Trimming left V 5 bases short and J 5 bases short, with 11 bases between. This CDR3 comprises 12 residues. Per the germline V gene, CDR1 is DFQATT and CDR2 is SNEGSKA (reference sequence). In DNA form, the CDR3 reads TGCAGTGCTCGAGTAGTCGGAGATACGCAGTATTTT. Its translation is CSARVVGDTQYF.

This sequence joins TRBV5-1 and TRBJ1-3; 7 nucleotides match TRBD1. The CDR3 is 14 amino acids. Germline V gene lookup returns CDR1 SGHRS and CDR2 YFSETQ. J lost 4 bases, V lost 5 bases, and 6 bases had no gene match. Written as DNA, the CDR3 is TGCGCCAGCAGAAGAGGACAGGAGGGAAACACCATATATTTT. Translation gives CASRRGQEGNTIYF.